Below are 9 T cell receptor beta chains sequenced from a single sample in a study of blood T cell repertoires in COVID-19. The method was immunoSEQ multiplex PCR; TCRdb's version includes in-frame clones alone and lacks a portion of them. This sample yields over 65,000 clones, of which roughly nine tenths are seen a single time; roughly a tenth belongs to the top ten. The specimen was peripheral blood. The source of these receptors is a human donor in a cohort sampled during active COVID-19.

The chain combines TRBV28 with TRBJ2-5, with TRBD2 matching over 7 bases. In germline, CDR1 is MDHEN, CDR2 SYDVKM. V shed 5 bases, J shed 6 bases, and the junction held 9 bases outside the gene matches. This CDR3 region has 14 residues. The CDR3 sequence is CASSRSPAGQTQYF. The CDR3 DNA is TGTGCCAGCAGTCGCTCGCCAGCGGGGCAGACCCAGTACTTC.

The chain recombines TRBV28 with TRBJ2-7, with 10 bases identical to TRBD1. Trimming removed 5 bases from V and 1 base from J; junction bases left unmatched: 5. The CDR3 consists of 15 residues. The germline CDR1 and CDR2 sequences are MDHEN and SYDVKM. CDR3 loop: CASSRGQGPSYEQYF. CDR3 coding DNA: TGTGCCAGCAGTCGGGGACAGGGGCCGTCCTACGAGCAGTACTTC.

This sequence joins TRBV6-2 or TRBV6-3 and TRBJ2-7, with D maybe TRBD2 (6 bases). The CDR3 sequence is 15 residues long. Trimming left V 4 bases short and J 0 bases short, with 13 bases between. Germline loops: CDR1 MNHEY, CDR2 SVGEGT. This CDR3 reads CASSWKTSSSYEQYF. CDR3 nucleotides: TGTGCCAGCAGTTGGAAGACTAGTAGCTCCTACGAGCAGTACTTC.

The chain recombines TRBV5-6 with TRBJ2-1; TRBD1 aligns across 8 bases. Trimming took 2 bases from V and 5 from J; bases not matched to a gene: 3. The CDR3 has 14 residues. Germline CDR1 and CDR2: SGHDT and YYEEEE. DNA of the CDR3: TGTGCCAGCAGCTTTGGGACAGGCGACAATGAGCAGTTCTTC. The encoded protein is CASSFGTGDNEQFF.

This rearrangement joins TRBV20-1 to TRBJ2-3; a weak D match, TRBD2 (6 bases). The germline V and J ends were trimmed by 3 bases and 0 bases, with 13 bases remaining between them. CDR1 is DFQATT and CDR2 is SNEGSKA in the germline V gene (reference sequence). This CDR3 is built from 15 residues. CDR3 in amino acids: CSASVSGISTDTQYF. Written as DNA, the CDR3 is TGCAGTGCTAGTGTTAGCGGCATTAGCACAGATACGCAGTATTTT.

The CDR3 DNA reads as TGTGCCAGCAGTTACCCTCTAGGAACCGGGACTAGCGGGAGTGGGAAAAACATTCAGTACTTC. As protein: CASSYPLGTGTSGSGKNIQYF. This chain links TRBV6-2 or TRBV6-3 with TRBJ2-4, with 14 bases matching TRBD2. The CDR3 consists of 21 residues. CDR1 MNHEY and CDR2 SVGEGT come from the germline V gene. Germline trimming cut 2 bases from V and 4 bases from J; bases unmatched to any gene: 16.

To note about this clone: Other DNA sequences in this sample translate to the same CDR3. CDR3 sequence reads: CASSLRGRGETQYF. The CDR3 DNA reads as TGTGCCAGCAGCTTACGAGGGCGGGGGGAGACCCAGTACTTC. The chain links TRBV5-4 to TRBJ2-5, with TRBD2 matching 7 bases. J was trimmed by 5 bases and V by 2 bases; bases with no gene match: 6. The V gene's germline CDR1 is SGHNT and CDR2 YYREEE (reference sequence). This CDR3 is 14 amino acids long.

The chain combines TRBV6-6 with TRBJ2-2, with TRBD2 matching 10 bases. V shed 6 bases, J shed 3 bases, and the junction held 7 bases outside the gene matches. The CDR3 totals 16 residues. CDR1 is MNHNY and CDR2 is SVGAGI in the germline V gene (reference sequence). The CDR3 DNA reads TGTGCCAGCAGACCGTCACTAGCGGGGTACACCGGGGAGCTGTTTTTT. It specifies CASRPSLAGYTGELFF.

CDR3 coding DNA: TGTGCCTGGAGTATATACACAGATACGCAGTATTTT. It yields the protein CAWSIYTDTQYF. The V call is TRBV30, the J call TRBJ2-3; D is ambiguous. Between the trimmed V and J ends, which lost 2 bases and 2 bases, there was a span of 5 bases. CDR3 length: 12 amino acids. Germline V CDR1 and CDR2: GTSNPN, SVGIG (reference sequence).